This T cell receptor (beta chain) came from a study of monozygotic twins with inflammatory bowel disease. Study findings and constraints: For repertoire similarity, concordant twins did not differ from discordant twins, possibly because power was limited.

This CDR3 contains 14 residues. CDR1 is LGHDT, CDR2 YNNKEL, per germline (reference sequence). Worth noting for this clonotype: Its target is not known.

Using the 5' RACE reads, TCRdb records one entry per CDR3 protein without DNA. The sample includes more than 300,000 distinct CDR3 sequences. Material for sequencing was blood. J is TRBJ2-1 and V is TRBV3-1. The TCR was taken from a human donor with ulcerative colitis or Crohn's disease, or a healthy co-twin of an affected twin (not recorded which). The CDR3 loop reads CASSQGPAYNEQFF.